The 13 T cell receptor beta chains given below trace back to one sample, sequenced in a study of T-cell reconstitution after alpha-beta-depleted transplantation in children. TCRbeta library preparation incorporated unique molecular identifiers. From the PCR reads, TCRdb called clonotypes with MiXCR, one entry per CDR3 protein. The data show 180,000 or so distinct CDR3 sequences, with 5% to 7.5% seen just once and approximately 4.1% held by the top ten. Sequenced material: PBMCs, taken before TCRalphabeta/CD19-depleted stem cell transplant. Source of these receptors: a girl less than two years old with combined immunodeficiency, due to receive a stem cell transplant.

The chain couples TRBV18 to TRBJ2-5; 8 bases agree with TRBD2. J lost 1 base, V lost 2 bases, and 9 bases had no gene match. Germline CDR1 reads KGHSH; CDR2 reads LQKENI. There are 17 residues in the CDR3. The CDR3 is CASSPARAGGFQETQYF. In nucleotides, the CDR3 is TGTGCCAGCTCACCAGCACGGGCGGGAGGATTCCAAGAGACCCAGTACTTC.

This clonotype was seen repeatedly, ten times or more. The V call is TRBV20-1, the J call TRBJ1-1; D call uncertain. Germline V gene lookup returns CDR1 DFQATT and CDR2 SNEGSKA (reference sequence). With 5 bases removed from V and 0 bases from J, the gap between germline ends came to 13 bases. The CDR3 sequence is 14 residues long. This chain's CDR3 is CSAPDPPMNTEAFF. The CDR3 DNA is TGCAGTGCTCCAGACCCCCCTATGAACACTGAAGCTTTCTTT.

This clonotype was counted ten times or more. The chain carries TRBV29-1 and TRBJ1-1, with 10 positions matching TRBD1. This CDR3 is 12 amino acids long. CDR1 and CDR2 (germline): SQVTM, ANQGSEA. V dropped 7 bases and J dropped 6; count of bases not matched to a gene: 5. The CDR3 loop is CSAYGTGAEAFF. The CDR3 DNA reads as TGCAGCGCCTACGGGACAGGGGCTGAAGCTTTCTTT.

To note about this clonotype: A single base separates this from a much larger clone, so it may be a read error. This rearrangement joins TRBV28 to TRBJ1-5; D is unresolved. The CDR3 is 16 residues long. The germline V gene encodes CDR1 MDHEN and CDR2 SYDVKM. V lost 4 bases and J 0 bases, leaving 13 bases between the germline ends. The CDR3 region is CASSSMAAYSNQPQHF. For the CDR3, the DNA is TGTGCCAGCAGTTCTATGGCGGCTTATAGCAATCAGCCCCAGCATTTT.

This clonotype was seen at least ten times. The chain carries TRBV7-8 and TRBJ2-5; a weak D match, TRBD2 (5 bases). V gave up 3 bases and J gave up 1 base, with 12 bases separating them. Germline V gene sequence: CDR1 SGHVS, CDR2 FQNEAQ. The CDR3 consists of 15 residues. The DNA of the CDR3 is TGTGCCAGCAGCTTCGGCGGGTACCTCCAAGAGACCCAGTACTTC. Translation gives CASSFGGYLQETQYF. Full variable domain (remainder filled in from reference TRBV7-8 and TRBJ2-5): GAGVSQSPRYKVAKRGQDVALRCDPISGHVSLFWYQQALGQGPEFLTYFQNEAQLDKSGLPSDRFFAERPEGSVSTLKIQRTQQEDSAVYLCASSFGGYLQETQYFGPGTRLLVL.

This chain uses TRBV7-2 with TRBJ2-3, with D tentatively TRBD2 (5 bases). The germline V and J ends were trimmed by 0 bases and 4 bases, with 11 bases remaining between them. This CDR3 is 15 amino acids long. Germline V gives CDR1 SGHTA, CDR2 FQGNSA. CDR3 sequence (DNA): TGTGCCAGCAGCTTAGCAGCGGACCACGCAGATACGCAGTATTTT. This sequence encodes CASSLAADHADTQYF.

This clonotype has ten or more counts. The chain couples TRBV7-8 to TRBJ2-3; D is possibly TRBD2 (6 bases). The length of the CDR3 is 17 residues. Trimming shortened V by 5 bases and J by 2 bases, and 20 bases separated the two germline ends. The V gene's germline CDR1 is SGHVS and CDR2 FQNEAQ. CDR3 in DNA: TGTGCCAGCAGCCCTCTGGTAGCGGTATCCACCACAGATACGCAGTATTTT. Translation gives CASSPLVAVSTTDTQYF.

This clonotype has ten or more counts. V and J are TRBV12-3 or TRBV12-4 and TRBJ2-1, with 10 bases aligning to TRBD2. The V and J ends lost 5 bases and 9 bases, in that order; junction bases with no gene match: 10. This CDR3 is built from 15 residues. The DNA of the CDR3 is TGTGCCAGCAGTGGTCTAGCGGGAGACGGGGTTGAGCAGTTCTTC. The encoded protein is CASSGLAGDGVEQFF.

This clonotype was counted ten times or more. V and J are TRBV28 and TRBJ2-7, with D unresolved. Germline loops: CDR1 MDHEN, CDR2 SYDVKM. This CDR3 contains 13 residues. Trimming took off 8 bases at V and 0 bases at J, with 11 bases between the two ends. The DNA of the CDR3 is TGTGCCAGCCGCACGACTTCCTCCTACGAGCAGTACTTC. It encodes CASRTTSSYEQYF. The full variable domain, rest sourced from reference TRBV28 and TRBJ2-7, is DVKVTQSSRYLVKRTGEKVFLECVQDMDHENMFWYRQDPGLGLRLIYFSYDVKMKEKGDIPEGYSVSREKKERFSLILESASTNQTSMYLCASRTTSSYEQYFGPGTRLTVT.

Ten or more counts support this clonotype. This chain connects TRBV29-1 to TRBJ1-2, with a possible D match to TRBD1 (6 bases). The CDR3 runs to 14 residues. Per germline, CDR1 SQVTM and CDR2 ANQGSEA. The V gene lost 3 bases and the J gene lost 3 bases, with 14 bases spanning the gap. The CDR3 spells CSVDFQGSDYGYTF. The CDR3 region has the DNA TGCAGCGTTGACTTTCAGGGGAGTGACTATGGCTACACCTTC.

This clonotype was counted ten times or more. The chain employs TRBV12-3 or TRBV12-4 and TRBJ2-1; possible D gene TRBD2, 6 bases. This CDR3 has 17 amino acids. Trimming stripped 6 bases from V and 6 bases from J, with 24 bases between. CDR3 nucleotides: TGTGCCAGCAGCCCTACGGTGGGGGGTCTGGTAGGCAATGAGCAGTTCTTC. This codes for CASSPTVGGLVGNEQFF.

This clonotype was seen many times. The chain is built from TRBV29-1 and TRBJ2-1; 10 bases are a match to TRBD2. This CDR3 contains 17 residues. CDR1 SQVTM and CDR2 ANQGSEA come from the germline V gene. The junction had 8 bases not matched to a gene; V was cut back by 3 bases and J by 0 bases. This chain's CDR3 is CSVDMVAGGISYNEQFF. DNA for the CDR3: TGCAGCGTTGACATGGTAGCGGGAGGAATCTCCTACAATGAGCAGTTCTTC.

This clonotype has only one observation. This chain connects TRBV9 to TRBJ2-1, with D perhaps matching TRBD1 or TRBD2 (5 bases each). From germline, CDR1 is SGDLS and CDR2 YYNGEE. V was pared by 1 base and J by 10 bases, with 9 bases between. There are 12 residues in the CDR3. CDR3 nucleotide sequence: TGTGCCAGCAGCGTACAGGGACGAGAGCAGTTCTTC. Encoded protein: CASSVQGREQFF.